The rows below give T cell receptor beta chains drawn from one sample of a study of brain metastases from non-small cell lung cancer. The method was immunoSEQ multiplex PCR; TCRdb's version includes in-frame clones alone and lacks a portion of them. Of 400 to 450 clones listed, approximately 85% are singletons. The sequencing sample was made of tissue from a brain metastasis. Receptor source: a donor older than 35 with non-small cell lung cancer. Each CDR3 is given with its conserved first and last residue.

v_call cdr3_aa
TRBV5-4 CASSLARGQETQYF
TRBV4-3 CASSQDWSSYNEQFF
TRBV10-3 CAISESTPSRGPLSYEQYF
TRBV6-5 CASGRTVETQYF
TRBV29-1 CSAKVDQKGEQYF
TRBV30 CAWARMGLTGELFF
TRBV10-2 CASSVSLVDIQYF
TRBV19 CASSGLGTSGTHEQYF
TRBV7-3 CASSPGTSGTYEQYF
TRBV30 CAWSGVRGEAFF